This T cell receptor (beta chain) was captured by sequencing in a study of control samples from healthy donors and cancer patients. The CDR3 is 12 residues long. The V end lost 6 bases, the J end lost 7 bases, and 10 bases lay between the germline ends. CDR1 and CDR2 (germline): SNHLY, FYNNEI. This clone was counted only a few times. Profiling relied on immunoSEQ multiplex PCR, and the TCRdb table lists in-frame clones only, not all of them. The sample lists 12,000 to 15,000 clones, around three quarters occurring once. The TCR comes from a female donor with lung cancer. Sequencing was done on a sample of formalin-fixed, paraffin-embedded tissue. This chain joins TRBV2 and TRBJ2-1; D is possibly TRBD1 (5 bases). CDR3 DNA: TGTGCCAGCAGGACAGACTCTAATGAGCAGTTCTTC. It codes for CASRTDSNEQFF.